Following are 19 T cell receptor beta chains from one sample sequenced in a study of T cell clonality in common variable immunodeficiency. Clones were read by immunoSEQ multiplex PCR, and TCRdb kept only the in-frame ones, dropping some. The data show 30,000 to 40,000 clones, with none appearing a single time. General study results and limits: Fewer deletions and N-nucleotide insertions were reportedly seen in common variable immunodeficiency TCR beta sequences.

No antigens are known for them. The sequenced material came from peripheral blood mononuclear cells. Source of these receptors: a human donor with common variable immunodeficiency.

This clone was seen ten or more times. Partial CDR3 DNA: TGTGCCAGCAGCTTAGGGCAGGGCACCTACAATGAG. It specifies CASSLGQGTYNE. The whole CDR3 sequence is CASSLGQGTYNEQFF. The genes are TRBV7-9 and TRBJ2-1, with D tentatively TRBD1 (5 bases). The read is 3 residues too short to cover the CDR3 end, so that end is filled in from the germline J gene. Trimming removed 1 base from V and 2 bases from J, with 9 bases in between. Germline CDR1 reads SEHNR; CDR2 reads FQNEAQ (reference sequence). CDR3 size: 15 residues. Together with reference TRBV7-9 and TRBJ2-1, the CDR3 gives the full variable domain: DTGVSQNPRHKITKRGQNVTFRCDPISEHNRLYWYRQTLGQGPEFLTYFQNEAQLEKSRLLSDRFSAERPKGSFSTLEIQRTEQGDSAMYLCASSLGQGTYNEQFFGPGTRLTVL.

This clone appeared a few times. The DNA ends 3 residues before the CDR3 does, and the rest of the CDR3 is filled in from the germline J gene. The chain employs TRBV6-1 and TRBJ1-1; TRBD1 matches 9 bases. The CDR3 length is 12 residues. In germline, CDR1 is MNHNS, CDR2 SASEGT. The chain's CDR3 is CASSGTGERAFF. The sequenced part of the CDR3 DNA is TGTGCCAGCAGTGGGACAGGGGAGCGA.

On this clone: The CDR3 goes on 3 residues after the read ends, and that part is filled in from the germline J gene. The rearrangement joins TRBV5-1 to TRBJ2-3; possible D gene TRBD1, 5 bases. The CDR3 contains 14 residues. CDR1 is SGHRS, CDR2 YFSETQ, per germline. Between the trimmed V and J ends, which lost 5 bases and 2 bases, there was a span of 12 bases. CDR3 DNA (partial): TGCGCCAGCAGTGGGGCAGCTTACACAGATACG. Protein: CASSGAAYTDT. The whole CDR3 is CASSGAAYTDTQYF.

This clone came up a few times. The read ends 3 residues early relative to the CDR3; the germline J gene fills the gap. The V and J genes are TRBV6-1 and TRBJ2-5, with 9 bases aligning to TRBD2. CDR3 length equals 17 residues. Losses at the gene ends were 0 bases for V and 2 bases for J; bases not matched to a gene: 7. Germline V gene lookup returns CDR1 MNHNS and CDR2 SASEGT. The CDR3 bases that were read are TGTGCCAGCAGTGAAGCGCGAGCGGGGGGACTTCAAGAGACC. This encodes CASSEARAGGLQET. From start to end, the CDR3 is CASSEARAGGLQETQYF.

This clone was picked up a small number of times. From the germline J gene comes the end of the CDR3, since the read stops 3 residues before it. V gene TRBV13 combines with J gene TRBJ2-3; TRBD2 is a possible D gene (6 bases). The CDR3 is 15 residues long. Germline V gene sequence: CDR1 PRHDT, CDR2 FYEKMQ (reference sequence). The V and J ends lost 5 bases and 2 bases respectively, with 14 bases between them. The sequenced part of the CDR3 DNA is TGTGCCAGCAGCGTTAGAGGAGGGTTCACAGATACG. Its protein product is CASSVRGGFTDT. Given in full, the CDR3 is CASSVRGGFTDTQYF.

This clone is labeled as medium-sized. The CDR3 end lies 3 residues beyond the end of the read and is filled in from the germline J gene. V and J are TRBV30 and TRBJ1-3; maybe TRBD1 (6 bases). In germline, CDR1 is GTSNPN, CDR2 SVGIG (reference sequence). The CDR3 has 16 amino acids. V was clipped by 1 base and J by 0 bases, with 13 bases between them. CDR3 loop: CAWSGGQSLSGNTIYF. Incomplete CDR3 DNA: TGTGCCTGGAGTGGAGGACAGTCCCTCTCTGGAAACACC.

Comments on this clone: The read ends 3 residues early relative to the CDR3; the germline J gene fills the gap. The rearrangement uses TRBV19 and TRBJ1-5; 8 positions match TRBD1. The length of the CDR3 is 14 residues. J lost 5 bases, V lost 4 bases, and 4 bases had no gene match. Germline assignment: CDR1 LNHDA and CDR2 SQIVND (reference sequence). The sequenced CDR3 bases are TGTGCCAGTAGTACCTCAGGGGGCGATCAGCCC. It codes for CASSTSGGDQP. The CDR3 in full is CASSTSGGDQPQHF.

As concerns this clone: With the read ending 3 residues before the CDR3 end, the germline J gene is used to fill in that end. The chain uses TRBV19 and TRBJ2-7; 10 positions match TRBD1. After removal of 6 bases from V and 5 bases from J, the junction contained 16 bases not matched to a gene. This CDR3 has 17 residues. The germline V gene encodes CDR1 LNHDA and CDR2 SQIVND (reference sequence). The sequenced part of the CDR3 DNA is TGTGCCAGTAGATCAGGGGCCTCCGGACAGGGGGGTCACGAG. This encodes CASRSGASGQGGHE. In full, the CDR3 reads CASRSGASGQGGHEQYF.

In the case of this clone: From the germline J gene comes the end of the CDR3, since the read stops 3 residues before it. Other nucleotide sequences in the sample specify the same CDR3. The rearrangement uses TRBV19 and TRBJ1-1; 9 positions agree with TRBD1. CDR1 is LNHDA, CDR2 SQIVND, per germline (reference sequence). This CDR3 comprises 13 residues. The trim removed 9 bases at V and 6 bases at J, leaving 8 bases unmatched. Incomplete CDR3 DNA: TGTGCCAGCTCGGGACAGGGAGGGCCTGAA. This translates into CASSGQGGPE. The whole CDR3 sequence reads CASSGQGGPEAFF.

This clone was found many times. Read sequence stops 3 residues before the CDR3 end, and the germline J gene provides the missing end. The chain uses TRBV18 and TRBJ1-5; no firm D call. There are 13 residues in the CDR3. The V gene's germline CDR1 is KGHSH and CDR2 LQKENI. V gave up 3 bases and J gave up 8 bases, with 11 bases separating them. The covered CDR3 bases are TGTGCCAGCTCACCCGCTGCGGATGAGCCC. It translates to CASSPAADEP. The full CDR3 reads CASSPAADEPQHF.

This clone has at least ten counts. The read ends 3 residues before the CDR3 terminus; that terminus is restored from the germline J gene. The J gene is TRBJ2-6, the V gene TRBV6-1; the D gene is possibly TRBD1 (5 bases). V dropped 4 bases and J dropped 4 bases, with 11 bases sitting between them. CDR3 length equals 15 residues. Germline-derived CDR1 and CDR2 are MNHNS and SASEGT. CDR3 loop: CASSVDSSGANVLTF. The sequenced CDR3 bases are TGTGCCAGCAGTGTAGACAGTTCCGGGGCCAACGTC.

In regard to this clone: The read halts 3 residues ahead of the CDR3 end, with the missing end drawn from the germline J gene. The chain combines TRBV30 with TRBJ2-3; 12 positions match TRBD1. In germline, CDR1 is GTSNPN, CDR2 SVGIG (reference sequence). V dropped 0 bases and J dropped 6; count of bases not matched to a gene: 7. The CDR3 is made up of 16 amino acids. The CDR3 DNA, read in part, is TGTGCCTGGAGTGTAACCGGGACAGGGGGCGCCGATACG. It yields the protein CAWSVTGTGGADT. The full CDR3 sequence reads CAWSVTGTGGADTQYF.

This clone was picked up many times. Read sequence stops 3 residues before the CDR3 end, and the germline J gene provides the missing end. The rearrangement uses TRBV15 and TRBJ2-5; D may be TRBD2 (7 bases). This CDR3 comprises 20 residues. Germline V gives CDR1 LNHNV, CDR2 YYDKDF (reference sequence). V dropped 0 bases and J dropped 4 bases, with 27 bases sitting between them. CDR3: CATSRDSDGGRGGALETQYF. The sequenced part of the CDR3 DNA is TGTGCCACCAGCAGAGATTCCGATGGGGGACGCGGGGGCGCGTTAGAGACC.

In its sample, this clone ranks as medium-sized. Read coverage stops 3 residues before the CDR3 terminus; the germline J gene supplies the remainder. This rearrangement joins TRBV10-3 to TRBJ2-1, with 7 bases that match TRBD1. V was clipped by 8 bases and J by 7 bases; unmatched bases: 14. Germline lookup yields CDR1 ENHRY and CDR2 SYGVKD. CDR3 length equals 15 residues. Partial CDR3 DNA: TGTGCCATCGAACAGGGGTCTTTCTTCGGAAATGAG. Translated, it gives CAIEQGSFFGNE. The entire CDR3 sequence reads CAIEQGSFFGNEQFF.

This clone occurred many times. The chain's CDR3 is CASSFHFSSYNEQFF. Partial CDR3 DNA: TGCGCCAGCAGCTTCCATTTCAGCTCCTACAATGAG. V is TRBV5-1 and J is TRBJ2-1; D ambiguous. The read comes to an end 3 residues before the CDR3 does, leaving the germline J gene to fill in the end. Germline V gives CDR1 SGHRS, CDR2 YFSETQ. Trimming removed 2 bases at V and 0 bases at J, with 9 bases between. The CDR3 runs to 15 residues.

This clone has just a few counts. The read stops 3 residues short of the end of the CDR3; the missing end is completed from the germline J gene. The identical CDR3 is also encoded by other nucleotide sequences in the sample. The chain combines TRBV30 with TRBJ2-7; D is unclear. Trimming removed 6 bases from V and 5 bases from J, with 11 bases in between. The CDR3 has 11 amino acids. Per germline, CDR1 GTSNPN and CDR2 SVGIG (reference sequence). The CDR3 loop is CACMGSHEQYF. The DNA read from the CDR3 is TGTGCCTGCATGGGCTCGCACGAG.

Comments on this clone: The read terminates 3 residues before the CDR3 end, so the remaining end is supplied by the germline J gene. The V call is TRBV5-6, the J call TRBJ2-5; 12 nucleotides line up with TRBD1. V was clipped by 3 bases and J by 4 bases; unmatched bases: 4. The germline gives CDR1 SGHDT, CDR2 YYEEEE. CDR3 length: 15 amino acids. The sequenced CDR3 bases are TGTGCCAGCAGCTCGCAGGGACAGGGGGCAGAGACC. Its translation is CASSSQGQGAET. The whole CDR3 is CASSSQGQGAETQYF.

This clone was counted ten times or more. The read ends 3 residues before the CDR3 terminus; that terminus is restored from the germline J gene. The gene calls are TRBV2 and TRBJ1-5; D may be TRBD1 (6 bases). Per germline, CDR1 SNHLY and CDR2 FYNNEI. The V end lost 8 bases, the J end lost 2 bases, and 16 bases lay between the germline ends. The CDR3 length is 15 residues. CDR3 residues: CASSDGRGGNQPQHF. Partial CDR3 DNA: TGTGCCAGCTCGGATGGCAGGGGCGGCAATCAGCCC.

This clone appeared many times. Read coverage stops 3 residues before the CDR3 terminus; the germline J gene supplies the remainder. This chain joins TRBV5-1 and TRBJ2-2, with 7 bases that match TRBD2. CDR1 and CDR2 from the germline V gene are SGHRS and YFSETQ. Trimming cost V 2 bases and J 1 base; bases outside gene matches: 8. CDR3 length equals 17 residues. The sequenced CDR3 bases are TGCGCCAGCAGCTTACTGCTAACGGGGGGGAACACCGGGGAG. Translation gives CASSLLLTGGNTGE. The entire CDR3 protein is CASSLLLTGGNTGELFF.